The rows below give T cell receptor beta chains drawn from one sample of a study of T cell changes during pregnancy in multiple sclerosis. Sequencing used immunoSEQ multiplex PCR; TCRdb keeps in-frame clones, though not all of them. The sample has more than 100,000 clones, about 90% seen once; the top ten hold 0.93%. The sample here was peripheral blood, taken after pregnancy. The source is a female donor with multiple sclerosis, enrolled in a pregnancy study. Each CDR3 is given with its conserved first and last residue. A D gene is named only where the DNA matches it firmly. Size is stated for part of the rows, as once, few or many counts, or as a class when the clone is expanded.

J | D | size | V | DNA | CDR3
TRBJ2-7 | TRBD1 | - | TRBV5-5 | TGTGCCAGCAGCTTAACCGACAGGGCCTACGAGCAGTACTTC | CASSLTDRAYEQYF
TRBJ2-1 | TRBD2 | - | TRBV6-5 | TGTGCCAGCAGTAAAGGGACTAGCGGGAGGAATGAGCAGTTCTTC | CASSKGTSGRNEQFF
TRBJ2-1 | TRBD1 | few | TRBV5-4 | TGTGCCAGCAGCTTGGGACAGGGTCTACACAATGAGCAGTTCTTC | CASSLGQGLHNEQFF
TRBJ1-4 | - | - | TRBV5-1 | TGCGCCAGCAGCTTGGACTTCCTCGAAAAACTGTTTTTT | CASSLDFLEKLFF
TRBJ1-3 | TRBD1 | - | TRBV15 | TGTGCCACCAGCCGGGACAGGGACCCTGGAAACACCATATATTTT | CATSRDRDPGNTIYF
TRBJ2-1 | - | once | TRBV6-5 | TGTGCCAGCAGCCGCAGGGGCCGCGCCTACAATGAGCAGTTCTTC | CASSRRGRAYNEQFF
TRBJ2-2 | - | - | TRBV7-3 | TGTGCCAGCAGCTATAGCCTGGACTTCAACACCGGGGAGCTGTTTTTT | CASSYSLDFNTGELFF
TRBJ1-2 | - | - | TRBV7-5 | TGTGTCAGATTGCTAGCTAGGGTTGGGGGGGTCAGCGATGGCTACACCTTC | CVRLLARVGGVSDGYTF
TRBJ2-5 | - | - | TRBV7-6 | TGTGCCAGCAGCTTAGAAGGGGGGACCCAGTACTTC | CASSLEGGTQYF
TRBJ2-1 | TRBD1 | once | TRBV28 | TGTGCCAGCAGTAGAAGGACAGGCCTCAGCTCCTACAATGAGCAGTTCTTC | CASSRRTGLSSYNEQFF
TRBJ2-5 | TRBD1 | - | TRBV6-1 | TGTGCCAGCAGTCGACAGGGGTCGGTGGAGACCCAGTACTTC | CASSRQGSVETQYF
TRBJ2-5 | TRBD1 | - | TRBV5-1 | TGCGCCAGCAGCTTGGGGGCCAATAAGGACAGGGGGGAGACCCAGTACTTC | CASSLGANKDRGETQYF
TRBJ2-7 | TRBD2 | - | TRBV2 | TGTGCCAGCCGGGGACTAGCGGAGGAGCAGTACTTC | CASRGLAEEQYF
TRBJ1-1 | - | once | TRBV5-1 | TGCGCCAGCAGCTGGAATCTCGGAGGGGACACTGAAGCTTTCTTT | CASSWNLGGDTEAFF
TRBJ2-1 | - | - | TRBV7-3 | TGTGCCAGCAGCCCCCGACAGAGCTCCTACAATGAGCAGTTCTTC | CASSPRQSSYNEQFF
TRBJ2-3 | - | - | TRBV19 | TGTGCCAGTCGGGAGACAAGTTCCACAGATACGCAGTATTTT | CASRETSSTDTQYF
TRBJ2-2 | TRBD2 | - | TRBV5-1 | TGCGCCAGCAGCTTGATCGGCCGGCGGGGGTCTGACACCGGGGAGCTGTTTTTT | CASSLIGRRGSDTGELFF
TRBJ2-4 | TRBD1 | - | TRBV11-3 | TGTGCCAGCAGCTTGGGACAGGAAAACATTCAGTACTTC | CASSLGQENIQYF
TRBJ2-1 | TRBD2 | - | TRBV7-3 | TGTGCCAGCAGCCGACTAGCTAGGGGAGGTGAGCAGTTCTTC | CASSRLARGGEQFF
TRBJ2-7 | TRBD2 | once | TRBV7-2 | TGTGCCAGCAGCTTGGGGCCGACTAGCGGGGCGACCTACGAGCAGTACTTC | CASSLGPTSGATYEQYF
TRBJ2-6 | TRBD1 | - | TRBV5-1 | TGCGCCAGCAGCTTAGGACAGGGGGCTATTGGGGCCAACGTCCTGACTTTC | CASSLGQGAIGANVLTF
TRBJ2-6 | - | - | TRBV19 | TGTGCCAGTAGTATCATAACAGGGGGGGCCAACGTCCTGACTTTC | CASSIITGGANVLTF
TRBJ2-7 | TRBD1 | - | TRBV15 | TGTGCCACCAGCCTTGAGCAGGGGGCTTACGAGCAGTACTTC | CATSLEQGAYEQYF
TRBJ2-7 | TRBD1 | - | TRBV7-9 | TGTGCCAGCAGCTTAACCGAGGGACAGGGGTTCGGTGAGCAGTACTTC | CASSLTEGQGFGEQYF
TRBJ2-7 | - | - | TRBV27 | TGTGCCAGCAGTCCCGGGACATTCTCCTACGAGCAGTACTTC | CASSPGTFSYEQYF
TRBJ1-4 | TRBD1 | - | TRBV9 | TGTGCCAGCAGCGCCGGACAGGTGATAAATGAAAAACTGTTTTTT | CASSAGQVINEKLFF
TRBJ1-2 | - | - | TRBV27 | TGTGCCAGCAGCCCCGGGTATAGCTATGGCTACACCTTC | CASSPGYSYGYTF
TRBJ1-4 | - | - | TRBV6-1 | TGTGCCAGCAGTGAAGGGTTGAGGGCCAATAGTGGTGAAAAACTGTTTTTT | CASSEGLRANSGEKLFF
TRBJ2-5 | TRBD2 | - | TRBV7-9 | TGTGCCGGGAGGACTAGCGACCAAGAGACCCAGTACTTC | CAGRTSDQETQYF
TRBJ2-2 | - | - | TRBV19 | TGTGCCAGTAGTATAGGGGGGCATGCCGGGGAGCTGTTTTTT | CASSIGGHAGELFF
TRBJ1-2 | TRBD1 | few | TRBV19 | TGTGCCAGTAGTACCCCGCGCCCGACAGGGTCCGGCTACACCTTC | CASSTPRPTGSGYTF
TRBJ2-3 | TRBD2 | - | TRBV5-1 | TGCGCCAGCAGCCCAGCCCACGGGGGGGCCGGGGAAGATACGCAGTATTTT | CASSPAHGGAGEDTQYF
TRBJ2-6 | - | - | TRBV29-1 | TGCAGCGTCAAAGAGTCTGGGGCCAACGTCCTGACTTTC | CSVKESGANVLTF
TRBJ1-1 | - | - | TRBV5-4 | TGTGCCAGCAGCTCCTCCCCGGGGGGGCAGAACACTGAAGCTTTCTTT | CASSSSPGGQNTEAFF
TRBJ2-2 | - | - | TRBV5-5 | TGTGCCAGCAGCTTAACCGGGACTGCCAACACCGGGGAGCTGTTTTTT | CASSLTGTANTGELFF
TRBJ2-2 | - | - | TRBV6-1 | TGTGCCAGCAGTGAAGTGAGTACAGGGAACACCGGGGAGCTGTTTTTT | CASSEVSTGNTGELFF
TRBJ1-5 | - | - | TRBV7-9 | TGTGCCAGCAGCCCGGGGGGAGGGAGCAATCAGCCCCAGCATTTT | CASSPGGGSNQPQHF
TRBJ1-4 | - | - | TRBV15 | TGTGCCACCAGCAGTGACAGAGCAACTAATGAAAAACTGTTTTTT | CATSSDRATNEKLFF
TRBJ1-1 | - | - | TRBV28 | TGTGCCAGCAGTAAAGGGTGGGGGGGAAGGAACACTGAAGCTTTCTTT | CASSKGWGGRNTEAFF
TRBJ1-3 | TRBD1 | - | TRBV4-2 | TGTGCCAGCAGCCCCCGCAAAGGGGGCGAGTACTCTGGAAACACCATATATTTT | CASSPRKGGEYSGNTIYF
TRBJ2-5 | TRBD2 | - | TRBV4-1 | TGCGCCAGCAGCCAAGATCTCCTAGCGGGGGGATCCGGGGGCCAGTACTTC | CASSQDLLAGGSGGQYF
TRBJ2-2 | TRBD1 | - | TRBV5-4 | TGTGCCAGCAGCCCGGGACAGGGTCGAAGCGGGGAGCTGTTTTTT | CASSPGQGRSGELFF
TRBJ2-3 | TRBD2 | - | TRBV9 | TGTGCCAGCAGCGTAGATCCAAGCGGGGGGGCATCAGATACGCAGTATTTT | CASSVDPSGGASDTQYF
TRBJ1-1 | - | - | TRBV5-4 | TGTGCCAGCAGCCGCGGACAGTCAATACCCTTGGGGTGGACTGAAGCTTTCTTT | CASSRGQSIPLGWTEAFF
TRBJ2-7 | - | - | TRBV25-1 | TGTGCCAGCCTAGCAAACTCCTACGAGCAGTACTTC | CASLANSYEQYF
TRBJ1-2 | - | - | TRBV13 | TGTGCCAGCAGCTTAGGCTTCGGAGGGGAATATGGCTACACCTTC | CASSLGFGGEYGYTF
TRBJ2-1 | TRBD2 | - | TRBV5-1 | TGCGCCAGCAGCGCGCGGACTAGCGGGGGGGCGGCCAATGAGCAGTTCTTC | CASSARTSGGAANEQFF
TRBJ1-2 | - | - | TRBV5-6 | TGTGCCAGCAGCTTCCGGGGGGCGCGTCCATATGGCTACACCTTC | CASSFRGARPYGYTF
TRBJ1-2 | TRBD1 | - | TRBV9 | TGTGCCAGCAGCGGCAGACAGGGGTCTAACTATGGCTACACCTTC | CASSGRQGSNYGYTF
TRBJ2-6 | TRBD2 | - | TRBV30 | TGTGCCTGGACTGGGGGGGTCTCCTCTGGGGCCAACGTCCTGACTTTC | CAWTGGVSSGANVLTF
TRBJ1-5 | - | - | TRBV29-1 | TGCAGCGTTGCCAGGGACATTGGTCAGCCCCAGCATTTT | CSVARDIGQPQHF
TRBJ1-1 | - | - | TRBV5-1 | TGCGCCAGCAGCTCAGGGTCGGTAACTGAAGCTTTCTTT | CASSSGSVTEAFF
TRBJ1-6 | TRBD1 | - | TRBV27 | TGTGCCAGCAGTTTAGCCCGGACAGGGAGGGATTCACCCCTCCACTTT | CASSLARTGRDSPLHF